The sequence of this T cell receptor beta chain was determined in a study of CD4 T cells in relation to SARS-CoV-2 and coronaviruses. Study-level findings and limits: Each donor contributed either pre-pandemic or post-infection samples, not both.

Before the COVID-19 pandemic, during about 2011-2018, CD4+ T cells were taken from unexposed donors. CD4+ T cells were isolated from the cells after around eleven days of culture. As cell numbers allowed, unexposed-donor CD4+ T cells faced SARS-CoV-2 S/N and four cold-coronavirus spikes. A remark on this clone: Its matching antigen is unknown.

Germline V CDR1 and CDR2: SNHLY, FYNNEI. The CDR3 runs 14 residues. Between the trimmed V and J ends, which lost 5 bases and 2 bases, there was a span of 12 bases. Assay: immunoSEQ multiplex PCR; the TCRdb copy retains only in-frame clones and omits some. The repertoire has about 19,000 clones, around 80% of them found once; the top ten carry around a quarter. Material for sequencing was CD4+ T cells from PBMCs, cultured in vitro. The receptor comes from a human donor in good health. The V call is TRBV2, the J call TRBJ1-1; the D gene is possibly TRBD1 (5 bases). As DNA, the CDR3 is TGTGCCAGCAGTCCGCGCCAGGGAAACACTGAAGCTTTCTTT. Residues: CASSPRQGNTEAFF.